This T cell receptor (beta chain) is drawn from a study of blood T cell repertoires in COVID-19 (dated by TCRdb to 2020 to 2022). Regarding the study in general: Samples covering the acute and convalescent phases of COVID-19 were provided by collaborators in the United States, Italy and Spain. A de-identified subject ID, COVID-19 status, age in years and sex were almost always included in the sample metadata. The samples were drawn from the first 160 participants of the ongoing ImmuneRACE study and from 1,254 subjects provided by 6 global collaborators. The prospective study material was composed of cDNA or gDNA derived from T cells, B-cell-depleted T cells, or PBMCs. Where available, HLA class I and class II types were obtained from metadata supplied by the sample provider rather than from assay-based typing. The repertoires were released in a freely available public database meant as a resource for research on the immune response to SARS-CoV-2. Deeply sampled blood TCRbeta repertoires from subjects exposed to, actively infected with, or recovered from COVID-19 were included in the dataset.

TCRbeta CDR3 regions were amplified from genomic DNA by means of the immunoSEQ Assay, a bias-controlled multiplex PCR. The source study handled its data this way. Nucleated cell counts per sample were estimated from amplification of reference gene primers within the assay. To quantify the absolute abundance of each unique TCRbeta CDR3 rearrangement, sequence reads were collapsed and filtered. For each sample, productive Simpson clonality was calculated by taking the square root of Simpson's diversity index across productive rearrangements. TCRdb limited this immuneACCESS table to in-frame rearrangements with V and J called. A share of clones is missing; checked studies link under half to unresolved V genes, and the rest is unexplained. The V and J calls and clone size come from that table; D and trimming were worked out from the DNA. This sample gives fewer than 700,000 clones in total; approximately 91% of them show up just once. The ten largest clones add up to less than 9% of the sample.

The CDR3 has 13 amino acids, counting the end cysteine and phenylalanine. Only the CDR3 region is kept as DNA, spanning 39 bases read in frame from base 1. Here V drops 5 bases and J drops 3 bases, and the junction holds 6 bases not matched to any gene. CDR1 and CDR2 are drawn from the germline V gene (reference sequence): GTSNPN, SVGIG. On the study overall, not on this receptor specifically: How much clinical and demographic metadata was included differed by source and by participant, and the metadata was provided uncurated.

One collaborating source in Seattle enrolled patients during active infection and followed them longitudinally through the course of disease. Each collaborating institution followed its own protocols to collect whole blood in K2EDTA tubes. For TCRbeta analysis, collaborator samples were shipped as frozen whole blood, as isolated PBMCs, or as DNA extracted from either sample type. With respect to this clone: Its binding antigen is unknown. Qualities for individual bases were not recorded, and no much larger clone is one base off.

Sequenced: peripheral blood. The receptor was isolated from a woman aged 45-59 years with COVID-19, enrolled during active disease. The chain is encoded by TRBV30 joined to TRBJ1-1; 7 central nucleotides agree with TRBD1. The CDR3 reads CAWARDSDTEAFF. Read as DNA, the sequence is TGTGCCTGGGCCAGGGACAGCGACACTGAAGCTTTCTTT.